This T cell receptor beta chain came from a study of blood T cell repertoires in COVID-19. For the study at large: Whether acute or convalescent, the COVID-19 samples came from the United States, Italy and Spain. From T cells, B-cell-depleted T cells, or PBMCs came the material, which was cDNA or gDNA.

As processed by the authors: Reference gene primer amplification yielded estimated nucleated cell counts. Assay used: immunoSEQ multiplex PCR; TCRdb lists only in-frame clones, some missing. V, J and clone size are those of that table, while D and trimming were read from the DNA. The repertoire holds 350,000 to 450,000 clones, with roughly 90% as singletons. This sequence was found in a middle-aged man with acute or convalescent COVID-19. What was sequenced was peripheral blood.

The DNA for the CDR3 is TGTGCCAGCAGCCCCGCAGGAGGGGAAAATGAAAAACTGTTTTTT. Translation gives CASSPAGGENEKLFF. The chain links TRBV9 to TRBJ1-4; D perhaps matches TRBD1 (5 bases). CDR1 SGDLS and CDR2 YYNGEE come from the germline V gene. The CDR3 is made up of 15 amino acids. The V end lost 4 bases, the J end lost 5 bases, and 15 bases lay between the germline ends.